Reported below is one T cell receptor (beta chain). Its matching antigen is unknown. This CDR3 comprises 13 residues. The V and J ends lost 3 bases and 6 bases respectively, with 12 bases between them. Germline V gene data show CDR1 as MGHRA and CDR2 as YSYEKL. This entry is derived from a study of T cells in Graves' hyperthyroidism and ophthalmopathy. General observations from the study: With a median lead of approximately six months before onset, the model predicted ophthalmopathy.

Amplified regions were TCR beta CDR3 sequences from RNA transcripts. First-round RT-PCR of the TCR CDR3 relied on the HTBI primer set. TCRdb analysed the multiplex PCR reads with MiXCR anew, one entry per CDR3 protein. The data contain approximately 300,000 distinct CDR3 sequences, approximately 16% of them singletons. V usage is TRBV4-1 and J usage is TRBJ2-7, with D possibly being TRBD1 (7 bases). What was sequenced was blood. The TCR sequence derives from a young man with Graves' hyperthyroidism. CDR3 coding DNA: TGCGCCAGCAGCCAGGGCCAGGGGGGCGAGCAGTACTTC. Protein sequence: CASSQGQGGEQYF.